The source of this T cell receptor (beta chain) is a study of blood T cell repertoires in COVID-19. At the level of the study: Acute and convalescent COVID-19 samples came from the United States, Italy and Spain. Sources were T cells, B-cell-depleted T cells, or PBMCs; the material itself was cDNA or gDNA.

Trimming took off 6 bases at V and 2 bases at J, with 8 bases between the two ends. This CDR3 is 13 amino acids long. Germline CDR1 and CDR2: ENHRY and SYGVKD. In the original processing: Researchers report that nucleated cell counts were estimated from reference gene primer amplification. Sequencing was performed with immunoSEQ multiplex PCR; in TCRdb, only in-frame clones are kept and a portion is missing. V, J and clone size were drawn from that table, and D and trimming were deduced from the DNA. This table has approximately 90,000 clones, about 91% appearing once. The V call is TRBV10-3, the J call TRBJ1-3; no reliable D call. The sequence was collected from a man aged 55 to 70 with acute or convalescent COVID-19. Sequences were obtained from peripheral blood. Here the CDR3 reads CAISEAAGNTIYF. CDR3 in DNA: TGTGCCATCAGCGAGGCAGCTGGAAACACCATATATTTT.